This T cell receptor beta chain was found in a study of response to subunit inactivated influenza vaccine. Study findings and constraints: Few new T cells, the authors suggested, are recruited by each seasonal influenza vaccination.

This CDR3 has 15 residues. The germline V and J ends were trimmed by 7 bases and 0 bases, with 16 bases remaining between them. Germline lookup yields CDR1 DFQATT and CDR2 SNEGSKA (reference sequence). This clonotype was seen more than once but under ten times. Its antigen is unknown. TCRdb re-called the RT-PCR reads through MiXCR, storing one row per CDR3 protein. The sample has around 520,000 distinct CDR3 sequences, 25% seen once. Sequences were derived from CD4+ T cells sorted from PBMCs, sampled more than 4 days after vaccination. This clonotype was sampled from a man in his fifties or sixties who received an inactivated influenza vaccine. The V call is TRBV20-1, the J call TRBJ2-4; tentatively, D is TRBD1 (6 bases). The CDR3 DNA is TGCAGTGGGGGGCTTTCTCCTCTAGCCAAAAACATTCAGTACTTC. Its protein product is CSGGLSPLAKNIQYF.